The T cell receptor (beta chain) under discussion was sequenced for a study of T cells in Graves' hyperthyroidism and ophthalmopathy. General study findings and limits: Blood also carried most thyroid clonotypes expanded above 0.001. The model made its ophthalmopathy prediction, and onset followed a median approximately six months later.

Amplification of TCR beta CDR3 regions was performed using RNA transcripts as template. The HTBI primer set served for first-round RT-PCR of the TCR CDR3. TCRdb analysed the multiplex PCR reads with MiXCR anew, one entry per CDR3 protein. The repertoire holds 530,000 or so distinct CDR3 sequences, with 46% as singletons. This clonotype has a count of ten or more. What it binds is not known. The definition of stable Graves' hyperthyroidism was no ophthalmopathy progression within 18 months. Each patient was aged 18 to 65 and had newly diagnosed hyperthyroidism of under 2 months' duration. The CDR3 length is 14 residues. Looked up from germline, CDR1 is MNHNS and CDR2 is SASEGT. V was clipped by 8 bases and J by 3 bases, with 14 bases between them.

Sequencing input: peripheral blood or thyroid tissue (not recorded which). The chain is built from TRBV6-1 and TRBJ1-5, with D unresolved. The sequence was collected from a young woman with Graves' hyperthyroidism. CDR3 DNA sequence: TGTGCCAGCTCTGGACGGCCAGACAATCAGCCCCAGCATTTT. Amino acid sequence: CASSGRPDNQPQHF.